This T cell receptor (beta chain) was recovered during a study of molecular identifiers for immune sequencing clone quantification. Study-wide results and limits: Detectable among some 1 million naive cells, according to reports, was Jurkat TCR RNA spiked in from one cell.

With 10%, 30% or 50% of RNA, about 19,000 to 1,100,000 naive CD8 T cells were sequenced. Bulk TCR libraries used previously described methods and listed TCR primers. MiXCR, applied by TCRdb to the PCR reads, yields one record per CDR3 protein. The repertoire includes hundreds of thousands of distinct CDR3 sequences, 20% to 25% of them detected once, and approximately 0.8% sits in the top ten. There are many counts of this clonotype. No antigen is known for it. The CDR3 covers 15 residues. The germline gives CDR1 SGHTA, CDR2 FQGNSA. V was clipped by 4 bases and J by 4 bases, with 11 bases between them. The TCR sequence derives from a human donor in good health. Some libraries in this study had Jurkat cell RNA spiked in. The sequenced sample was naive CD8+ T cells from blood, with Jurkat cell RNA spiked in. Described subset: FACS-sorted CD8+CD4-CCR7+CD45RA+ naive T cells. J is TRBJ2-6 and V is TRBV7-2, with D hard to call. The chain's CDR3 is CASSSNIGGANVLTF. CDR3 DNA: TGTGCCAGCAGCTCCAACATCGGAGGGGCCAACGTCCTGACTTTC.